What follows describes a single T cell receptor (beta chain). The data stem from a study of T cell changes during pregnancy in multiple sclerosis. The length of the CDR3 is 13 residues. Germline V CDR1 and CDR2: SNHLY, FYNNEI. V gave up 5 bases and J gave up 4 bases; unmatched junction bases: 4. Assay used: immunoSEQ multiplex PCR; TCRdb lists only in-frame clones, some missing. Found here are 85,000 to 100,000 clones, around 93% of them singletons; the top ten hold 0.8% to 0.95%. The chain employs TRBV2 and TRBJ2-5; 7 bases agree with TRBD1. Sequenced material: peripheral blood, taken before pregnancy. The source is a female donor with multiple sclerosis, enrolled in a pregnancy study. The CDR3 DNA is TGTGCCAGCAGTCTGGGACAGATAGAGACCCAGTACTTC. Translation: CASSLGQIETQYF. Based on the CDR3 plus reference TRBV2 and TRBJ2-5, the full variable domain is EPEVTQTPSHQVTQMGQEVILRCVPISNHLYFYWYRQILGQKVEFLVSFYNNEISEKSEIFDDQFSVERPDGSNFTLKIRSTKLEDSAMYFCASSLGQIETQYFGPGTRLLVL.